The 5 T cell receptor beta chains reported below all come from one sample, sequenced in a study of shared T cell receptors in the human thymus. Assay used: immunoSEQ multiplex PCR; TCRdb lists only in-frame clones, some missing. The data contain under 850,000 clones, 88% of them seen just once; the ten biggest clones take up roughly 0.0097%. These data also formed part of another study, on human thymus T cells.

The specimen was thymocytes. The receptors come from a boy younger than two with a congenital heart defect.

V gene TRBV30 combines with J gene TRBJ2-3, with 11 bases that match TRBD2. Germline V lookup: CDR1 GTSNPN, CDR2 SVGIG (reference sequence). The CDR3 totals 15 residues. With V trimmed by 3 bases and J by 2 bases, 4 bases remained unmatched. The CDR3 coding sequence is TGTGCCTGGAGGGGACTAGCGGTATACACAGATACGCAGTATTTT. Protein: CAWRGLAVYTDTQYF.

This rearrangement joins TRBV7-9 to TRBJ2-3; 14 positions match TRBD2. The length of the CDR3 is 19 residues. Trimming took 0 bases from V and 2 from J; bases not matched to a gene: 7. The germline CDR1 and CDR2 sequences are SEHNR and FQNEAQ (reference sequence). CDR3 residues: CASSLALGLAGGHTDTQYF. The CDR3, as DNA: TGTGCCAGCAGCTTAGCCTTAGGACTAGCGGGGGGTCACACAGATACGCAGTATTTT.

This rearrangement joins TRBV5-1 to TRBJ2-2; D is uncertain. The V gene lost 0 bases and the J gene lost 3 bases, with 9 bases spanning the gap. Germline CDR1 reads SGHRS; CDR2 reads YFSETQ. This CDR3 spans 15 amino acids. CDR3 coding DNA: TGCGCCAGCAGCTTGGATAAACAAGACACCGGGGAGCTGTTTTTT. Residues: CASSLDKQDTGELFF.

The rearrangement joins TRBV30 to TRBJ2-6; no clear D gene. The CDR3 runs 12 residues. V lost 5 bases, J lost 2 bases, and 4 bases lay in between. Germline V gene sequence: CDR1 GTSNPN, CDR2 SVGIG (reference sequence). The CDR3 here is CAWEAGANVLTF. CDR3 coding DNA: TGTGCCTGGGAGGCTGGGGCCAACGTCCTGACTTTC. Together with reference TRBV30 and TRBJ2-6, the CDR3 gives the full variable domain: SQTIHQWPATLVQPVGSPLSLECTVEGTSNPNLYWYRQAAGRGLQLLFYSVGIGQISSEVPQNLSASRPQDRQFILSSKKLLLSDSGFYLCAWEAGANVLTFGAGSRLTVL.

This chain joins TRBV7-6 and TRBJ2-1, with 7 bases identical to TRBD1. Germline loops: CDR1 SGHVS, CDR2 FNYEAQ. Trimming at V came to 3 bases and at J to 0 bases, leaving 2 bases not matched to a gene. There are 15 residues in the CDR3. CDR3 protein: CASSFQGVSYNEQFF. The CDR3 DNA reads as TGTGCCAGCAGCTTTCAGGGGGTCTCCTACAATGAGCAGTTCTTC.